The 14 T cell receptor beta chains reported below all come from one sample, sequenced in a study of blood T cell repertoires in COVID-19. Generated by immunoSEQ multiplex PCR, the TCRdb table keeps only in-frame clones and is missing some. The profile shows about 120,000 clones, around 89% of them singletons. What was sequenced was peripheral blood. Receptor source: a human donor with acute or convalescent COVID-19. The donor label of this sample is uncertain.

As for this clone: An end of the junction differs from the germline gene, which may be a read error. The chain has TRBV30 and TRBJ1-2; D remains ambiguous. Germline V gives CDR1 GTSNPN, CDR2 SVGIG (reference sequence). CDR3 length equals 10 residues. The CDR3, as DNA: TGTGCCTGGAGTGTAACTACCCCCTACTTC. This gives the protein CAWSVTTPYF.

The V and J genes are TRBV14 and TRBJ2-1; D is perhaps TRBD1 (5 bases). The CDR3 totals 16 residues. Germline CDR1 reads SGHDN; CDR2 reads FVKESK. V was shortened by 1 base and J by 5 bases, with 15 bases between the two germline ends. The CDR3 DNA sequence: TGTGCCAGCAGCCAAGGCGCAGGGTTAGGTCACAATGAGCAGTTCTTC. Amino acids: CASSQGAGLGHNEQFF.

The V call is TRBV4-2, the J call TRBJ2-2, with D perhaps matching TRBD2 (6 bases). The CDR3 spans 17 residues. Germline CDR1 LGHNA, CDR2 YNFKEQ. The V end was cut by 0 bases, the J end by 2 bases, with 13 bases between. The CDR3: CASSQEVAGTNTGELFF. Here the CDR3 DNA reads TGTGCCAGCAGCCAAGAAGTGGCGGGAACTAACACCGGGGAGCTGTTTTTT.

V usage is TRBV5-1 and J usage is TRBJ1-2; 9 bases match TRBD1. The CDR3 is 15 amino acids. CDR1 is SGHRS and CDR2 is YFSETQ in the germline V gene. V gave up 1 base and J gave up 6 bases; unmatched junction bases: 7. CDR3 sequence (DNA): TGCGCCAGCAGCTTGCTGGGACAGGGTGGAGATGGCTACACCTTC. It is translated as CASSLLGQGGDGYTF.

V is TRBV28 and J is TRBJ2-7; D gene unclear. The CDR3 consists of 16 residues. V was pared by 3 bases and J by 3 bases, with 18 bases between. Germline V gene sequence: CDR1 MDHEN, CDR2 SYDVKM. The CDR3 spells CASSFPTRQVVYEQYF. CDR3 coding DNA: TGTGCCAGCAGTTTCCCCACCCGGCAGGTAGTCTACGAGCAGTACTTC.

This chain joins TRBV2 and TRBJ2-1; D may be TRBD2 (6 bases). The V gene's germline CDR1 is SNHLY and CDR2 FYNNEI. The CDR3 totals 13 residues. V was clipped by 6 bases and J by 4 bases, with 10 bases between them. CDR3 DNA sequence: TGTGCCAGCAGCCACGGGAGATACAATGAGCAGTTCTTC. It encodes CASSHGRYNEQFF.

This chain's CDR3 is CTSSHVLFYRSYTEAFF. Written as DNA, the CDR3 is TGCACCAGCAGCCACGTGCTTTTCTACAGATCCTACACTGAAGCTTTCTTT. This chain joins TRBV1 and TRBJ1-1; the table's D call, TRBD1, was not checked against the DNA. TRBV1 is a known pseudogene. The CDR3 is 17 residues long.

The genes are TRBV7-2 and TRBJ1-2; maybe TRBD1 (5 bases). CDR1 and CDR2 from the germline V gene are SGHTA and FQGNSA. Deletions cut 1 base from V and 4 bases from J, with 13 bases between. The CDR3 has 15 residues. The CDR3 DNA reads TGTGCCAGCAGCTTAGGTTCAGGGCGGAGCTATGGCTACACCTTC. This gives the protein CASSLGSGRSYGYTF.

The V call is TRBV7-2, the J call TRBJ2-7; 10 bases are a match to TRBD2. The CDR3 has 15 residues. CDR1 SGHTA and CDR2 FQGNSA come from the germline V gene. V lost 2 bases to trimming and J lost 5 bases; unmatched junction nucleotides: 6. CDR3 nucleotide sequence: TGTGCCAGCAGCTTAACCGGGACTAGCGTCCACGAGCAGTACTTC. The encoded protein is CASSLTGTSVHEQYF.

The rearrangement joins TRBV6-5 to TRBJ1-5, with 10 bases identical to TRBD1. The CDR3 consists of 14 residues. J lost 5 bases, V lost 7 bases, and 5 bases had no gene match. Germline V gene sequence: CDR1 MNHEY, CDR2 SVGAGI. CDR3 sequence (DNA): TGTGCCAGCACAAGGGGACAGGGGCATCAGCCCCAGCATTTT. Translated, it gives CASTRGQGHQPQHF.

This clone was seen just once. CDR3 DNA sequence: TGTGCCAGCGGGGCCTCACTGGGGTCTGAAGCTTTCTTT. Its protein product is CASGASLGSEAFF. The chain combines TRBV6-4 with TRBJ1-1; tentatively, D is TRBD1 (5 bases). V dropped 8 bases and J dropped 6 bases, with 16 bases sitting between them. Germline V gene sequence: CDR1 MRHNA, CDR2 SNTAGT. The CDR3 runs to 13 residues.

The V and J genes are TRBV6-6 and TRBJ2-1; 8 bases are shared with TRBD2. J was trimmed by 3 bases and V by 8 bases; bases with no gene match: 3. The CDR3 length is 13 residues. Germline-derived CDR1 and CDR2 are MNHNY and SVGAGI (reference sequence). The CDR3 coding sequence is TGTGCCAGCTGCCTAGCGGGCTACAATGAGCAGTTCTTC. It translates to CASCLAGYNEQFF.

The chain recombines TRBV13 with TRBJ2-1, with D maybe TRBD1 (6 bases). This CDR3 comprises 15 residues. The germline V and J ends were trimmed by 4 bases and 1 base, with 11 bases remaining between them. In germline, CDR1 is PRHDT, CDR2 FYEKMQ (reference sequence). Written as DNA, the CDR3 is TGTGCCAGCAGCTGGTACAGGGAGTCCTACAATGAGCAGTTCTTC. This gives the protein CASSWYRESYNEQFF. Complete variable domain (other parts from reference TRBV13 and TRBJ2-1): AAGVIQSPRHLIKEKRETATLKCYPIPRHDTVYWYQQGPGQDPQFLISFYEKMQSDKGSIPDRFSAQQFSDYHSELNMSSLELGDSALYFCASSWYRESYNEQFFGPGTRLTVL.

The chain joins TRBV7-9 to TRBJ1-4; no definite D call. The V and J ends lost 1 base and 2 bases respectively, with 8 bases between them. Germline lookup yields CDR1 SEHNR and CDR2 FQNEAQ (reference sequence). The CDR3 spans 15 residues. The CDR3 reads CASSLDSTTNEKLFF. The CDR3 nucleotides read TGTGCCAGCAGCTTAGACAGCACTACTAATGAAAAACTGTTTTTT.